This T cell receptor beta chain was identified during a study of cytomegalovirus exposure and HLA in healthy donors (dated by TCRdb to the late 2010s). Some background on the complete study: According to a later analysis, one platform produced both the 110 or so validation repertoires and the roughly 640 repertoires of the first cohort. The study was designed to test whether signatures of past pathogen exposure could be identified by cataloging public T cell receptors. A separate validation cohort of some 130 different subjects was used in addition to the roughly 620-subject first cohort. The study combined high-throughput TCR immunosequencing, statistical association of individual TCRs with disease status, and machine learning to predict cytomegalovirus infection status.

The research as a whole found: Of the cluster scores, roughly 95% were above 0 in a later analysis, which found that TCRs clustered in the first cohort also tended to co-occur in the 120 validation repertoires. In vitro tests confirmed that a few of the cytomegalovirus-associated TCR beta chains recognize cytomegalovirus antigens. Across donors, most TCR sequences were observed very rarely, whereas some public TCRs were present in many individuals. The classifier was reported to diagnose cytomegalovirus status with high specificity and sensitivity in both the original cohort and the validation cohort. A later analysis lacked HLA typing for the validation cohort, so it scored co-occurrence in that cohort across all 110 or so repertoires. According to the authors, the approach could potentially be generalized to other disease states and immunological phenotypes. In the study, approximately 160 TCR beta chains were listed as associated with cytomegalovirus.

Notes on this clone: Its antigen is unknown. No base quality information exists; no much larger clone differs at one position.

The library was generated by the immunoSEQ multiplex PCR assay. Per the authors' processing: A statistical classification framework was built for diagnosing cytomegalovirus status from the catalog of TCR beta chain sequences. TCRdb mirrors the immuneACCESS table, restricted to in-frame sequences. Some clones are absent from its copies; in checked studies, under half trace to an unresolved V gene, and the reason for the others is unknown. The DNA gave D and trimming, while V, J and clone size come from that table. For this sample there are about 95,000 clones; 85% appear just once. 20% of the sample is in the top ten clones. Donors formed part of the validation cohort, which comprised 120 subjects and was distinct from the first cohort of several hundred subjects. According to the germline V gene, CDR1 reads MNHNS and CDR2 reads SASEGT. For this chain, trimming is 1 base at the V end and 5 bases at the J end, and the number of junction bases without a gene match is 9. The CDR3 contains 16 residues, cysteine and phenylalanine counted. The retained sequence is limited to the CDR3, 48 bases, with the frame set at the first base.

Sequenced input: PBMCs. The clonotype was recovered from a man younger than 30 in good health and CMV-seropositive. The chain couples TRBV6-1 to TRBJ2-7, and 9 junction bases match TRBD1. The bases read TGTGCCAGCAGTGAAGAATACGGGACAGGGAACGACGAGCAGTACTTC. Its product reads: CASSEEYGTGNDEQYF.